These T cell receptor beta chains were read from a single sample in a study of T-cell memory formation after mild COVID-19. TCRdb called the 5' RACE reads again in MiXCR, with one record for every CDR3 protein. The profile shows under 650,000 distinct CDR3 sequences, roughly 18% of them singletons. The sequenced material came from PBMCs or a T cell subset sorted from them (not recorded which). The receptor source for this set is an adult woman who had mild COVID-19 (a few samples of this study predate the infection). Cell type and time point are not known. Each CDR3 is given with its conserved first and last residue. The order of the fields is D gene, J gene, clone size, V gene, CDR3 protein, CDR3 DNA. The D gene is left open where the match is weak. Clone size appears in some rows only: once, few, many, or a class for an expanded clone.

.	TRBJ2-1	.	TRBV4-1	CASSQDPGPYNEQFF	TGCGCCAGCAGCCAAGACCCAGGTCCCTACAATGAGCAGTTCTTC
.	TRBJ2-5	.	TRBV12-3/TRBV12-4	CASSQSLRLQETQYF	TGTGCCAGCAGCCAATCACTACGCCTGCAAGAGACCCAGTACTTC
TRBD2	TRBJ2-7	.	TRBV6-5	CASSYSPPTSGIISEQYF	TGTGCCAGCAGTTACTCCCCGCCGACTAGCGGGATTATCTCCGAGCAGTACTTC
TRBD1	TRBJ2-3	many	TRBV5-1	CASSAGTDLFTDTQYF	TGCGCCAGCAGCGCCGGGACAGACCTCTTCACAGATACGCAGTATTTT
.	TRBJ2-7	few	TRBV6-6	CASSYDGEQYF	TGTGCCAGCAGTTACGACGGCGAGCAGTACTTC
.	TRBJ2-7	once	TRBV27	CASGVDSTYEQYF	TGTGCCAGCGGCGTCGACAGTACCTACGAGCAGTACTTC
.	TRBJ2-7	few	TRBV3-1	CASSQALYEQYF	TGTGCCAGCAGCCAGGCCCTCTACGAGCAGTACTTC
.	TRBJ1-1	few	TRBV18	CASSPRKGLGLNTEAFF	TGTGCCAGCTCACCACGCAAGGGGTTGGGCCTGAACACTGAAGCTTTCTTT
TRBD2	TRBJ2-3	few	TRBV7-8	CASSPTDLRLAEDTQYF	TGTGCCAGCAGCCCGACTGACCTCCGACTAGCGGAAGATACGCAGTATTTT
.	TRBJ1-1	many	TRBV24-1	CATSGGPMNTEAFF	TGTGCCACCAGTGGGGGACCGATGAACACTGAAGCTTTCTTT
.	TRBJ2-3	few	TRBV10-3	CAIRGVGTDTQYF	TGTGCCATCAGGGGTGTGGGCACAGATACGCAGTATTTT
.	TRBJ1-1	.	TRBV6-5	CASSYWLEGLGVLGDTEAFF	TGTGCCAGCAGTTACTGGTTAGAGGGTTTGGGGGTCCTGGGGGACACTGAAGCTTTCTTT
TRBD1	TRBJ2-3	.	TRBV7-9	CASSLDRTGADTQYF	TGTGCCAGCAGCTTAGACCGGACAGGGGCGGATACGCAGTATTTT
.	TRBJ2-1	few	TRBV7-6	CASSDLQYNEQFF	TGTGCCAGCAGCGATCTCCAGTACAATGAGCAGTTCTTC
.	TRBJ2-1	few	TRBV21-1	CASSKAYGPRVNEQFF	TGTGCCAGCAGCAAAGCATACGGGCCCCGGGTCAATGAGCAGTTCTTC
.	TRBJ1-5	.	TRBV6-2/TRBV6-3	CASTDSNQPQHF	TGTGCCAGCACCGATAGCAATCAGCCCCAGCATTTT
.	TRBJ2-2	.	TRBV24-1	CATSDRQSWELFF	TGTGCCACCAGTGATCGACAGTCCTGGGAGCTGTTTTTT
TRBD2	TRBJ2-5	.	TRBV6-5	CASSYSTSTSGKETQYF	TGTGCCAGCAGTTACTCTACGTCGACTAGCGGAAAAGAGACCCAGTACTTC
TRBD2	TRBJ2-7	.	TRBV27	CASSLLAPGLAAYEQYF	TGTGCCAGCAGTTTATTAGCCCCGGGACTAGCGGCTTACGAGCAGTACTTC
.	TRBJ2-1	.	TRBV10-3	CAISGLEGANEQFF	TGTGCCATCAGTGGACTAGAAGGGGCCAATGAGCAGTTCTTC
.	TRBJ1-2	few	TRBV19	CASSKGLYGYTF	TGTGCCAGTAGTAAAGGCCTCTATGGCTACACCTTC
.	TRBJ1-1	few	TRBV11-2	CASRFRGVTEAFF	TGTGCCAGCAGGTTCAGGGGTGTCACTGAAGCTTTCTTT
TRBD2	TRBJ2-7	many	TRBV14	CASSPLGTSRSYEQYF	TGTGCCAGCAGCCCACTCGGGACTAGCAGGTCCTACGAGCAGTACTTC
TRBD1	TRBJ1-2	few	TRBV20-1	CSASQGGGYTF	TGCAGTGCTAGCCAGGGGGGTGGCTACACCTTC
.	TRBJ2-1	few	TRBV7-2	CASSSQGGLIGSYNEQFF	TGTGCCAGCAGCTCCCAGGGTGGGTTAATCGGGTCCTACAATGAGCAGTTCTTC
.	TRBJ2-7	.	TRBV5-6	CASSLLASGEQYF	TGTGCCAGCAGCTTGCTGGCGTCGGGCGAGCAGTACTTC
.	TRBJ2-5	once	TRBV19	CASSWGSLGETQYF	TGTGCCAGTAGTTGGGGGTCTCTGGGTGAGACCCAGTACTTC
.	TRBJ2-2	few	TRBV6-6	CASSRYSLISEGELFF	TGTGCCAGCAGTCGCTATTCACTCATCTCCGAGGGGGAGCTGTTTTTT
.	TRBJ1-5	few	TRBV6-1	CASRDQPQHF	TGTGCCAGCAGGGATCAGCCCCAGCATTTT
TRBD2	TRBJ2-3	few	TRBV7-9	CASTRVTSGRGGTDTQYF	TGTGCCAGCACGAGGGTGACTAGCGGGAGAGGGGGCACAGATACGCAGTATTTT
.	TRBJ2-1	.	TRBV12-5	CASGLVGGWKQFF	TGTGCTAGTGGTTTGGTGGGAGGTTGGAAACAGTTCTTC
.	TRBJ1-1	.	TRBV7-2	CASSSGLGGGGTEAFF	TGTGCCAGCAGCTCCGGGTTGGGGGGAGGCGGCACTGAAGCTTTCTTT
.	TRBJ1-4	.	TRBV5-1	CASSLAELGSEKLFF	TGCGCCAGCAGCTTGGCCGAGTTAGGGAGTGAAAAACTGTTTTTT